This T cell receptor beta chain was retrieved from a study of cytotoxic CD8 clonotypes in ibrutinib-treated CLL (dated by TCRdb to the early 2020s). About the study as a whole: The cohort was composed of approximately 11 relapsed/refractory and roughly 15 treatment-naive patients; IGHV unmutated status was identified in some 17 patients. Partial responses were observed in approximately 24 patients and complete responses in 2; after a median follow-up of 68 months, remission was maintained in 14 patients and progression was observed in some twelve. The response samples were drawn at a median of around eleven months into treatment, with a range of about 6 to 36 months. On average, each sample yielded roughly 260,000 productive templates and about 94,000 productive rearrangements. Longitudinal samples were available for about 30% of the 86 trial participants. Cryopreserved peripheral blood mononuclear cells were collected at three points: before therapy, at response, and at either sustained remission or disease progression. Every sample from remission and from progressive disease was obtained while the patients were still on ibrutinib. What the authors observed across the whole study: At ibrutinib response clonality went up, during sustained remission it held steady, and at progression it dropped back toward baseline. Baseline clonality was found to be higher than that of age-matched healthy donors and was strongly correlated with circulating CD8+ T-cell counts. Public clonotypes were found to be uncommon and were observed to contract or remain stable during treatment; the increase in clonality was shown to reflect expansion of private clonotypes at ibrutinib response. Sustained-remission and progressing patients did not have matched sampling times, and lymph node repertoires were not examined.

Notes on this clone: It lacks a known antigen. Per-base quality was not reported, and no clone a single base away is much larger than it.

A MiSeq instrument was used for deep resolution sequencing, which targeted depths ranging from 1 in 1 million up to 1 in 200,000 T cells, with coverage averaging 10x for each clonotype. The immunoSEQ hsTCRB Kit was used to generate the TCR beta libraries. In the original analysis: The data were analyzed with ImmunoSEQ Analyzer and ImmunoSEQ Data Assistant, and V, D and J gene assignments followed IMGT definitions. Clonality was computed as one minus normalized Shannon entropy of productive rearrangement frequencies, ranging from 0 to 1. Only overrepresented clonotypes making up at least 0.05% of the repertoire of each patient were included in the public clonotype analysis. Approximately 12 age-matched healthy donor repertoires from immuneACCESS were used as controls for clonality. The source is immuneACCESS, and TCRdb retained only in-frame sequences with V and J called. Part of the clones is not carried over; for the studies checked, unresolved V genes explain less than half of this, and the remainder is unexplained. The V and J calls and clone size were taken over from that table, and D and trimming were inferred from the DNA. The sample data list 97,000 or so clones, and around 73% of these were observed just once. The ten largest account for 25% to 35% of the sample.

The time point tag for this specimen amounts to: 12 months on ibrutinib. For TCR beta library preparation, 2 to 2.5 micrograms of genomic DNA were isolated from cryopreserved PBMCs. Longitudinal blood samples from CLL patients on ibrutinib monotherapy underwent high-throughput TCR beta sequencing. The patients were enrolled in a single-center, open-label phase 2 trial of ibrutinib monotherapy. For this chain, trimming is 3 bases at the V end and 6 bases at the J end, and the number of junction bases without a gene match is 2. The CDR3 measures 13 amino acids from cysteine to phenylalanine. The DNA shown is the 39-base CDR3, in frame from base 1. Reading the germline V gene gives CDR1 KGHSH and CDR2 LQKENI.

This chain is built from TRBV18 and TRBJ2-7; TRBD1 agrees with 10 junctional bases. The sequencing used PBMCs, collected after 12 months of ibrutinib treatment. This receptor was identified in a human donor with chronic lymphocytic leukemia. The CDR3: CASSPGQGSEQYF. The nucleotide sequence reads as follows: TGTGCCAGCTCACCGGGACAGGGGAGCGAGCAGTACTTC.